Described below is a single TCR beta chain sequence and its context. The data originate from a study of molecular identifiers for immune sequencing clone quantification. Study summary: Replicate runs used RNA from 20,000 or 100,000 naive CD8 cells, which was split five ways into aliquots, and four of those aliquots were then sequenced.

V was clipped by 1 base and J by 2 bases, with 10 bases between them. The germline gives CDR1 MNHEY, CDR2 SVGAGI. The CDR3 length is 15 residues. Library preparation followed earlier protocols using designated TCR primers. TCRdb reanalysed the PCR reads using MiXCR and keeps one entry per CDR3 protein. This repertoire shows about 500,000 distinct CDR3 sequences, about a fifth found once; its top ten account for approximately 0.84%. Material: naive CD8+ T cells from blood, with Jurkat cell RNA spiked in. This sample's subset: FACS-sorted CD8+CD4-CCR7+CD45RA+ naive T cells. The sequence derives from a human donor in good health. Some libraries in this study had Jurkat cell RNA spiked in. The chain joins TRBV6-5 to TRBJ2-3; tentatively, D is TRBD2 (6 bases). CDR3 sequence: CASSYWASDTDTQYF. CDR3 DNA sequence: TGTGCCAGCAGTTACTGGGCTAGCGACACAGATACGCAGTATTTT.